Below, 28 T cell receptor beta chains from the same sample are listed, as sequenced in a study of blood T cell repertoires in COVID-19. TCRdb's table, derived via immunoSEQ multiplex PCR, lists solely in-frame clones and lacks some. The data hold tens of thousands of clones, with 91% observed a single time. Sequencing input: peripheral blood. The receptors stem from a man in his sixties or seventies with active COVID-19.

The V and J genes are TRBV30 and TRBJ2-7; 8 bases agree with TRBD2. The CDR3 is 14 residues long. With V trimmed by 5 bases and J by 0 bases, 6 bases remained unmatched. Per the germline V gene, CDR1 is GTSNPN and CDR2 is SVGIG (reference sequence). CDR3 loop: CAWSRGGASYEQYF. For the CDR3, the DNA is TGTGCCTGGTCACGGGGGGGGGCCTCCTACGAGCAGTACTTC. Full variable domain (outside the CDR3, taken from reference TRBV30 and TRBJ2-7): SQTIHQWPATLVQPVGSPLSLECTVEGTSNPNLYWYRQAAGRGLQLLFYSVGIGQISSEVPQNLSASRPQDRQFILSSKKLLLSDSGFYLCAWSRGGASYEQYFGPGTRLTVT.

Note on this clone: One end of the junction fails to match germline, which may point to a read error. The chain uses TRBV7-7 and TRBJ2-1; 11 bases align to TRBD2. Germline V gene data show CDR1 as SSHAT and CDR2 as FNYEAQ (reference sequence). The CDR3 covers 17 residues. In DNA, the CDR3 is TGTGCTAGCACTACTCTAGCGGGGGGCGTACACTACAATGAGCAGTTCTTC. It is translated as CASTTLAGGVHYNEQFF.

In this sample, this clone turned up a few times. The chain combines TRBV7-9 with TRBJ1-5; D possibly corresponds to TRBD1 (5 bases). V was cut by 4 bases and J by 3 bases, with 10 bases left in between. Germline V lookup: CDR1 SEHNR, CDR2 FQNEAQ (reference sequence). This CDR3 contains 14 residues. The DNA for the CDR3 is TGTGCCAGCAGCTCCGGGGGAAACAATCAGCCCCAGCATTTT. Its translation: CASSSGGNNQPQHF.

V and J are TRBV5-6 and TRBJ2-5; the D is unclear. CDR3 length: 15 amino acids. With 0 bases removed from V and 2 bases from J, the gap between germline ends came to 11 bases. From germline, CDR1 is SGHDT and CDR2 YYEEEE. DNA for the CDR3: TGTGCCAGCAGCTTGGGTCCAAATCCACAAGAGACCCAGTACTTC. This gives the protein CASSLGPNPQETQYF.

V is TRBV7-9 and J is TRBJ2-1; 8 nucleotides align to TRBD2. With 1 base clipped from V and 3 bases from J, the junction kept 5 bases outside the gene matches. Germline CDR1 and CDR2: SEHNR and FQNEAQ (reference sequence). The CDR3 is made up of 16 amino acids. The CDR3 reads CASSLDVAGGYNEQFF. DNA of the CDR3: TGTGCCAGCAGCTTAGATGTGGCGGGGGGCTACAATGAGCAGTTCTTC.

The J gene is TRBJ1-1, the V gene TRBV12-3 or TRBV12-4, with D possibly matching TRBD1 (5 bases). The CDR3 sequence is 12 residues long. Between the trimmed V and J ends, which lost 6 bases and 3 bases, there was a span of 8 bases. For the CDR3, the DNA is TGTGCCAGCAGCCTAGGGGACACTGAAGCTTTCTTT. This encodes CASSLGDTEAFF.

On this clone itself: Compared with germline, one end of the junction differs, possibly owing to a read error. This chain joins TRBV15 and TRBJ2-5; D may be TRBD2 (7 bases). The CDR3 spans 18 residues. The V gene's germline CDR1 is LNHNV and CDR2 YYDKDF (reference sequence). The CDR3: CATRRDFFGGATGETQYF. The CDR3 DNA reads as TGTGCCACCAGGAGAGATTTTTTTGGGGGGGCGACGGGAGAGACCCAGTACTTC.

This clone was picked up one time. The V gene is TRBV28, the J gene TRBJ2-7; D is ambiguous. Trimming removed 4 bases at V and 1 base at J, with 2 bases between. The germline gives CDR1 MDHEN, CDR2 SYDVKM. The CDR3 runs to 11 residues. CDR3 residues: CASSSSYEQYF. The CDR3 coding sequence is TGTGCCAGCAGTTCATCCTACGAGCAGTACTTC.

This clone was picked up a small number of times. The rearrangement uses TRBV10-3 and TRBJ2-7, with 8 bases that match TRBD1. CDR1 and CDR2 from the germline V gene are ENHRY and SYGVKD. V shed 0 bases and J 5 bases; nucleotides not matched to a gene: 3. The CDR3 spans 14 residues. CDR3 protein: CAISESDRADEQYF. Written as DNA, the CDR3 is TGTGCCATCAGTGAGTCGGACAGGGCCGACGAGCAGTACTTC.

The V call is TRBV7-2, the J call TRBJ2-1; 8 bases match TRBD2. V gave up 1 base and J gave up 6 bases; unmatched junction bases: 2. Germline CDR1 SGHTA, CDR2 FQGNSA. CDR3 length: 14 residues. The CDR3 here is CASSLGLAGNEQFF. As DNA, the CDR3 is TGTGCCAGCAGCTTAGGGCTAGCGGGCAATGAGCAGTTCTTC. Full variable domain (rest looked up from reference TRBV7-2 and TRBJ2-1): GAGVSQSPSNKVTEKGKDVELRCDPISGHTALYWYRQSLGQGLEFLIYFQGNSAPDKSGLPSDRFSAERTGGSVSTLTIQRTQQEDSAVYLCASSLGLAGNEQFFGPGTRLTVL.

This clone showed up just once. The chain combines TRBV27 with TRBJ1-5; maybe TRBD1 (6 bases). V lost 5 bases and J 3 bases, leaving 14 bases between the germline ends. CDR3 length: 15 residues. The germline gives CDR1 MNHEY, CDR2 SMNVEV (reference sequence). CDR3 sequence: CASSTGQPNNQPQHF. The CDR3 DNA follows: TGTGCCAGCAGTACCGGACAGCCCAACAATCAGCCCCAGCATTTT.

V gene TRBV21-1 combines with J gene TRBJ1-1; the table gives TRBD1 as D, unverified against the DNA. TRBV21-1 is tagged as a pseudogene. The CDR3 runs 18 residues. Here the CDR3 DNA reads TGTGCCAGCAGCAAAGAACCTCCACTCGACAGGCAGAACACTGAAGCTTTCTTT. Protein product: CASSKEPPLDRQNTEAFF.

The rearrangement joins TRBV10-1 to TRBJ2-3; 7 nucleotides line up with TRBD2. The trim removed 0 bases at V and 3 bases at J, leaving 6 bases unmatched. CDR1 is WNHNN and CDR2 is SYGVQD in the germline V gene (reference sequence). The length of the CDR3 is 16 residues. The CDR3 protein is CASSESGGGVTDTQYF. The CDR3 nucleotides are TGCGCCAGCAGTGAGTCGGGCGGGGGAGTGACAGATACGCAGTATTTT.

This chain connects TRBV4-3 to TRBJ2-3, with 12 bases fitting TRBD2. Trimming removed 1 base from V and 5 bases from J; junction bases left unmatched: 7. The CDR3 is 17 amino acids. CDR1 and CDR2 (germline): LGHNA, YSLEER. The CDR3 DNA reads TGCGCCAGCAGCCAAGTTCTAGCGGGGGGGCCAGGAGATACGCAGTATTTT. It is translated as CASSQVLAGGPGDTQYF.

The CDR3 loop reads CASSVVGGSTDTQYF. CDR3 nucleotide sequence: TGTGCCAGCAGCGTAGTTGGGGGGAGCACAGATACGCAGTATTTT. The rearrangement joins TRBV9 to TRBJ2-3, with a tentative D call TRBD2 (6 bases). Per germline, CDR1 SGDLS and CDR2 YYNGEE. With 0 bases removed from V and 0 bases from J, the gap between germline ends came to 8 bases. This CDR3 comprises 15 residues.

This rearrangement joins TRBV11-2 to TRBJ2-6; possible D gene TRBD1, 6 bases. The germline CDR1 and CDR2 sequences are SGHAT and FQNNGV. The CDR3 loop spans 16 amino acids. Trimming left V 6 bases short and J 0 bases short, with 12 bases between. The CDR3 DNA sequence: TGTGCCAGCAGTAAAACAGGGCTCTCTGGGGCCAACGTCCTGACTTTC. Amino acid sequence: CASSKTGLSGANVLTF.

The J gene is TRBJ2-3, the V gene TRBV7-8, with 10 bases fitting TRBD2. The CDR3 totals 16 residues. The trim removed 2 bases at V and 1 base at J, leaving 3 bases unmatched. The germline gives CDR1 SGHVS, CDR2 FQNEAQ. The CDR3 is CASSLIAGGGTDTQYF. The CDR3 region has the DNA TGTGCCAGCAGCTTAATAGCGGGGGGAGGCACAGATACGCAGTATTTT. Variable domain in full (rest from reference TRBV7-8 and TRBJ2-3): GAGVSQSPRYKVAKRGQDVALRCDPISGHVSLFWYQQALGQGPEFLTYFQNEAQLDKSGLPSDRFFAERPEGSVSTLKIQRTQQEDSAVYLCASSLIAGGGTDTQYFGPGTRLTVL.

As regards this clone: This same CDR3 is encoded by further DNA sequences in the sample. This chain links TRBV6-5 with TRBJ1-6; TRBD1 agrees at 12 bases. The CDR3 is 14 residues long. CDR1 and CDR2 (germline): MNHEY, SVGAGI. Trimming cost V 6 bases and J 7 bases; bases outside gene matches: 1. CDR3 protein: CASRGQGANSPLHF. The CDR3 DNA reads TGTGCCAGCAGGGGACAGGGGGCGAATTCACCCCTCCACTTT.

The gene calls are TRBV28 and TRBJ1-1; perhaps TRBD1 as D (6 bases). Germline V gene lookup returns CDR1 MDHEN and CDR2 SYDVKM. Deletions cut 3 bases from V and 5 bases from J, with 19 bases between. This CDR3 has 16 amino acids. Written as DNA, the CDR3 is TGTGCCAGCAGTTTGATCGGACAGCGGGGGGGAACTGAAGCTTTCTTT. Translated: CASSLIGQRGGTEAFF.

This clone was counted a single time. This chain connects TRBV6-5 to TRBJ2-7; 10 bases align to TRBD1. Germline CDR1 MNHEY, CDR2 SVGAGI. The CDR3 is 16 residues long. J lost 4 bases, V lost 4 bases, and 10 bases had no gene match. The CDR3 coding sequence is TGTGCCAGCAGTTCACAGGACAGGGGGAAGGGTTACGAGCAGTACTTC. Amino acids: CASSSQDRGKGYEQYF.

The chain couples TRBV4-1 to TRBJ1-6; 7 nucleotides match TRBD1. J was trimmed by 5 bases and V by 0 bases; bases with no gene match: 7. The CDR3 is made up of 17 amino acids. Germline-derived CDR1 and CDR2 are MGHRA and YSYEKL. The CDR3 DNA sequence: TGCGCCAGCAGCCAAGAAGTGGGGACAGCCAATAATTCACCCCTCCACTTT. Translated: CASSQEVGTANNSPLHF.

The genes are TRBV5-4 and TRBJ1-2; 9 bases are a match to TRBD1. Germline lookup yields CDR1 SGHNT and CDR2 YYREEE (reference sequence). The CDR3 sequence is 13 residues long. V shed 3 bases, J shed 4 bases, and the junction held 1 base outside the gene matches. CDR3 in DNA: TGTGCCAGCAGCTCGGGACAGGGCTATGGCTACACCTTC. This codes for CASSSGQGYGYTF.

J is TRBJ2-5 and V is TRBV19; 10 nucleotides match TRBD2. This CDR3 has 18 residues. Trimming took 3 bases from V and 2 from J; bases not matched to a gene: 12. From germline, CDR1 is LNHDA and CDR2 SQIVND (reference sequence). CDR3 in amino acids: CASSIAHMTSGSQETQYF. The DNA of the CDR3 is TGTGCCAGTAGTATTGCTCACATGACTAGCGGGTCACAAGAGACCCAGTACTTC.

The rearrangement links TRBV11-3 to TRBJ2-1; 10 bases align to TRBD2. Germline V gene lookup returns CDR1 SGHNT and CDR2 YENEEA. This CDR3 spans 16 amino acids. J gave up 2 bases and V 5 bases, and 6 bases lay outside the gene matches. CDR3 residues: CASSNAGTSAYNEQFF. The DNA of the CDR3 is TGTGCCAGCAGCAACGCCGGGACTAGCGCCTACAATGAGCAGTTCTTC.

The chain links TRBV5-1 to TRBJ2-3; 8 bases map to TRBD2. From germline, CDR1 is SGHRS and CDR2 YFSETQ. J lost 1 base, V lost 3 bases, and 7 bases had no gene match. This CDR3 is 16 amino acids long. The CDR3 coding sequence is TGCGCCAGCAGCTCCCGGGTTAGCGGGGGCACAGATACGCAGTATTTT. Its protein product is CASSSRVSGGTDTQYF. The full variable domain, with the rest looked up from reference TRBV5-1 and TRBJ2-3, is KAGVTQTPRYLIKTRGQQVTLSCSPISGHRSVSWYQQTPGQGLQFLFEYFSETQRNKGNFPGRFSGRQFSNSRSEMNVSTLELGDSALYLCASSSRVSGGTDTQYFGPGTRLTVL.

This CDR3 is CAWSKMRLADTQYF. The CDR3 DNA sequence: TGTGCCTGGAGTAAAATGAGGCTCGCAGATACGCAGTATTTT. The chain is built from TRBV30 and TRBJ2-3; no firm D call. With 2 bases removed from V and 4 bases from J, the gap between germline ends came to 13 bases. The V gene's germline CDR1 is GTSNPN and CDR2 SVGIG (reference sequence). The CDR3 totals 14 residues.

J is TRBJ2-1 and V is TRBV19; TRBD1 aligns across 10 bases. The CDR3 has 16 amino acids. With 4 bases clipped from V and 3 bases from J, the junction kept 6 bases outside the gene matches. Germline CDR1 is LNHDA and CDR2 is SQIVND (reference sequence). The CDR3 nucleotides read TGTGCCAGTAGTAACCGGGACAGGGGTAACTACAATGAGCAGTTCTTC. As protein: CASSNRDRGNYNEQFF.

The chain joins TRBV19 to TRBJ1-6; D is ambiguous. Germline assignment: CDR1 LNHDA and CDR2 SQIVND (reference sequence). The germline V and J ends were trimmed by 5 bases and 10 bases, with 15 bases remaining between them. The CDR3 loop spans 14 amino acids. This chain's CDR3 is CASSEGVTPSPLHF. Here the CDR3 DNA reads TGTGCCAGTAGTGAGGGCGTTACCCCATCACCCCTCCACTTT.